The rows below give T cell receptor beta chains drawn from one sample of a study of blood T cell repertoires in COVID-19. Sequencing used immunoSEQ multiplex PCR; TCRdb keeps in-frame clones, though not all of them. Of around 340,000 clones in the sample, about four fifths were seen once. Sequencing was performed on peripheral blood. Receptors were obtained from a man aged 30 to 39 with active or convalescent COVID-19. Both conserved end residues are part of each CDR3. A D gene is named only where the DNA matches it firmly. The size of a clone is reported for some rows only, either as once, few or many, or as a class for expanded clones.

>TRBV19|NA|NA|TRBJ1-3
TGTGCCAGTAGTCCCGAACAGGGCTCTGGAAACACCATATATTTT
CASSPEQGSGNTIYF
>TRBV18|NA|TRBD1|TRBJ1-4
TGTGCCAGCTCACGGAAGGGGGCGGGTGAAAAACTGTTTTTT
CASSRKGAGEKLFF
>TRBV24-1|NA|NA|TRBJ2-1
TGTGCCACCAGCGCCAACACAGGGATCTACAATGAGCAGTTCTTC
CATSANTGIYNEQFF
>TRBV5-4|NA|NA|TRBJ1-2
TGTGCCAGCGGAAGGGAGAACTATGGCTACACCTTC
CASGRENYGYTF
>TRBV6-6|NA|NA|TRBJ1-6
TGTGCCAGCAGTTACCAGGCCTCCAATTCACCCCTCCACTTT
CASSYQASNSPLHF
>TRBV5-1|NA|NA|TRBJ1-3
TGCGCCAGCAGCTTTGGGCCCGGAAACACCATATATTTT
CASSFGPGNTIYF
>TRBV12-3/TRBV12-4|once|TRBD1|TRBJ2-7
TGTGCCAGCAGTGCCGGGACAGGGTCTGAGCAGTACTTC
CASSAGTGSEQYF
>TRBV29-1|once|NA|TRBJ1-1
TGCAGCGTTGAAGACCCCCGAGGCAGGAACACTGAAGCTTTCTTT
CSVEDPRGRNTEAFF
>TRBV5-6|NA|NA|TRBJ2-1
TGTGCCAGCAGCTTTGTACTTAGCTCCTACAATGAGCAGTTCTTC
CASSFVLSSYNEQFF
>TRBV19|few|NA|TRBJ1-4
TGTGCCAGTACCCTACAGGGTACAACTAATGAAAAACTGTTTTTT
CASTLQGTTNEKLFF
>TRBV18|NA|NA|TRBJ2-1
TGTGCCAGCTCACCTGCGCCCGGGGGAAACAATGAGCAGTTCTTC
CASSPAPGGNNEQFF
>TRBV4-1|NA|TRBD2|TRBJ2-3
TGCGCCAGCAGCCAACCTAGCGGAAGCACAGATACGCAGTATTTT
CASSQPSGSTDTQYF
>TRBV24-1|NA|NA|TRBJ1-4
TGTGCCACCAGTGAGGGGGGGCAGTTCGAGGCTGCTAATGAAAAACTGTTTTTT
CATSEGGQFEAANEKLFF
>TRBV18|NA|NA|TRBJ2-7
TGTGCCAGCTCAGAACTGGACCGGGCGGGGTACGAGCAGTACTTC
CASSELDRAGYEQYF
>TRBV7-2|NA|NA|TRBJ2-5
TGTGCCAGCAGCTTAGTCCGGGGGGCTCAAGAGACCCAGTACTTC
CASSLVRGAQETQYF
>TRBV4-2|NA|TRBD2|TRBJ2-1
TGTGCCAGCAGCCAAGATGGCGGGGGGAGCTACAATGAGCAGTTCTTC
CASSQDGGGSYNEQFF
>TRBV4-3|NA|NA|TRBJ1-1
TGCGCCAGCAGCCAAGCCACAGGGCTAACTGAAGCTTTCTTT
CASSQATGLTEAFF
>TRBV6-2/TRBV6-3|NA|NA|TRBJ1-1
TGTGCCAGCAGTTTCAAGGGACTGTCGGCTTTCTTT
CASSFKGLSAFF
>TRBV5-1|NA|TRBD1|TRBJ2-7
TGCGCCAGCAGCTTGGAGGGACAGGGGTGGTACGAGCAGTACTTC
CASSLEGQGWYEQYF
>TRBV6-5|few|TRBD2|TRBJ2-1
TGTGCCAGCAGTATCAGCTCTAGCGGACAGTTCTTC
CASSISSSGQFF
>TRBV4-1|once|NA|TRBJ1-1
TGCGCCAGCAGCCAAGGGGACTCATCTGAAGCTTTCTTT
CASSQGDSSEAFF
>TRBV27|NA|NA|TRBJ2-3
TGTGCCAGCAGGCAACAACCGAGCACAGATACGCAGTATTTT
CASRQQPSTDTQYF
>TRBV4-1|NA|NA|TRBJ1-3
TGCGCCAGCAGCCAAGACCGTCCCGGAAACACCATATATTTT
CASSQDRPGNTIYF
>TRBV29-1|NA|NA|TRBJ1-5
TGCAGCGTAGCCCAGGGCAGGGACAATCAGCCCCAGCATTTT
CSVAQGRDNQPQHF
>TRBV4-3|NA|NA|TRBJ2-7
TGCGCCAGCAGCCAAGGGACACCCTCCTACGAGCAGTACTTC
CASSQGTPSYEQYF
>TRBV28|NA|NA|TRBJ2-7
TGTGCCAGCTTTGGAGCGGGCTCCTACGAGCAGTACTTC
CASFGAGSYEQYF
>TRBV15|NA|NA|TRBJ2-5
TGTGCCACCAGCAGAGAAAGTCCAAGCGCGATTCAAGAGACCCAGTACTTC
CATSRESPSAIQETQYF
>TRBV5-1|NA|NA|TRBJ2-1
TGCGCCAGCAGCCCTAAACGACCTAGTGATGAGCAGTTCTTC
CASSPKRPSDEQFF
>TRBV2|NA|NA|TRBJ1-2
TGTGCCAGCAGCGTACAGGGCAACTATGGCTACACCTTC
CASSVQGNYGYTF
>TRBV12-3/TRBV12-4|NA|NA|TRBJ1-3
TGTGCCAGCAGTTCCAGTGGTGTGAACACCATATATTTT
CASSSSGVNTIYF
>TRBV7-8|few|TRBD1|TRBJ2-7
TGTGCCAGCAGCTCCCTCCCCAGGGACAGGGATAACGAGCAGTACTTC
CASSSLPRDRDNEQYF
>TRBV7-9|once|TRBD1|TRBJ1-2
TGTGCCAGCAACCCTAACCGGGACAGGGCTGGCTACACCTTC
CASNPNRDRAGYTF
>TRBV7-9|once|NA|TRBJ2-7
TGTGCCAGCAGCTTAGAAGGGACTGCCAGCTCCTACGAGCAGTACTTC
CASSLEGTASSYEQYF
>TRBV11-3|NA|NA|TRBJ1-2
TGTGCCAGCAGCACCCGGGGGGGGAGCTATGGCTACACCTTC
CASSTRGGSYGYTF
>TRBV7-9|NA|TRBD2|TRBJ2-3
TGTGCCAGCAGCGTGGGACTAGCGGGGGCGTGGGGCAGCACAGATACGCAGTATTTT
CASSVGLAGAWGSTDTQYF
>TRBV7-9|NA|TRBD1|TRBJ2-2
TGTGCCAGCAGTCAAAACAGGGGGAGCACCGGGGAGCTGTTTTTT
CASSQNRGSTGELFF
>TRBV19|NA|TRBD1|TRBJ1-2
TGTGCCAGTAATCTATCTCCGGGACAGGGAAAATCTAACTATGGCTACACCTTC
CASNLSPGQGKSNYGYTF
>TRBV6-5|NA|NA|TRBJ2-3
TGTGCCAGCAGTTACTCTACGGGATCTTCCACAGATACGCAGTATTTT
CASSYSTGSSTDTQYF
>TRBV20-1|NA|NA|TRBJ2-1
TGCAGTGCTAGGCCCAGGGATGAGCAGTTCTTC
CSARPRDEQFF
>TRBV28|NA|NA|TRBJ2-7
TGTGCCAGCAGTACTACTCAAAGGGGGGAGCAGTACTTC
CASSTTQRGEQYF
>TRBV28|NA|TRBD2|TRBJ2-3
TGTGCCAGCAGTTTAGAGGGGCTAGCGGGACTCGCAGATACGCAGTATTTT
CASSLEGLAGLADTQYF
>TRBV2|NA|NA|TRBJ1-2
TGTGCCAGCACAGGCGTGATCTTC
CASTGVIF
>TRBV30|NA|TRBD2|TRBJ2-5
TGTGCCTGGAGCCGGGGACTAGTTAATCGGACCCAGTACTTC
CAWSRGLVNRTQYF
>TRBV5-4|NA|NA|TRBJ1-1
TGTGCCAGCAGCTTGGGACTTAAAGCTTTCTTT
CASSLGLKAFF
>TRBV11-2|NA|TRBD2|TRBJ2-7
TGTGCCAGCAGCTTAGGCGGGAGATACGAGCAGTACTTC
CASSLGGRYEQYF
>TRBV28|once|TRBD1|TRBJ1-2
TGTGCCAGCAGTTTATCCGGGACAGGTCGAGGCTACACCTTC
CASSLSGTGRGYTF
>TRBV11-2|NA|TRBD1|TRBJ1-4
TGTGCCAGCAGCTTAGGAGGGCAGGGGGCAGAAAAACTGTTTTTT
CASSLGGQGAEKLFF
>TRBV3-1/TRBV3-2|NA|NA|TRBJ1-6
TGTGCCAGCAGCCTCGGGAGGAGTTCACCCCTCCACTTT
CASSLGRSSPLHF
>TRBV11-2|NA|NA|TRBJ1-2
TGTGCCAGCAGCTTACGGTTTAATGGCTACACCTTC
CASSLRFNGYTF
>TRBV27|NA|TRBD1|TRBJ1-2
TGTGCCAGCAGGACGGGACAGGGGGCAAGGAACTATGGCTACACCTTC
CASRTGQGARNYGYTF
>TRBV3-1/TRBV3-2|NA|NA|TRBJ1-5
TGTGCCAGCAGCCAAGGAGGCTTAGGGGCAGGCATCCTCCTAAGCCGCAATCAGCCCCAGCATTTT
CASSQGGLGAGILLSRNQPQHF
>TRBV7-8|NA|NA|TRBJ2-7
TGTGCCAGCAGCTATTTTTCGGGACCTGGGAGGATCTACGAGCAGTACTTC
CASSYFSGPGRIYEQYF
>TRBV7-9|NA|NA|TRBJ2-7
TGTGCCAGCAGCTTAGAATTTACTAGCAAGTACTTC
CASSLEFTSKYF
>TRBV11-3|NA|TRBD2|TRBJ2-7
TGTGCCAGCAGCCTGTGGGGAGGGGCTAGCTACGAGCAGTACTTC
CASSLWGGASYEQYF